Listed below are T cell receptor beta chains from one sample, sequenced in a study of blood T cell repertoires in COVID-19. TCRdb's table, derived via immunoSEQ multiplex PCR, lists solely in-frame clones and lacks some. This table has around 25,000 clones, roughly 89% appearing once. The material sequenced was peripheral blood. The receptor source for this set is a woman aged 55-70 years with active COVID-19. Each CDR3 is given with its conserved first and last residue. A D gene is named only where the DNA matches it firmly. Where a row states a size, it is once, few, many or the class of an expanded clone; other rows omit it.

CDR3aa,CDR3nt,len,abundance,v_gene,d_gene,j_gene
CASSFGLAGVKVEQFF,TGTGCCAGCAGTTTCGGACTAGCGGGAGTTAAGGTTGAGCAGTTCTTC,16,once,TRBV11-1,TRBD2,TRBJ2-1
CATSDPTSGRYETQYF,TGTGCCACCAGTGACCCGACTAGCGGGAGGTATGAGACCCAGTACTTC,16,NA,TRBV24-1,TRBD2,TRBJ2-5
CASSFGVGAYEQYF,TGTGCCAGCAGTTTCGGGGTCGGAGCCTACGAGCAGTACTTC,14,few,TRBV28,NA,TRBJ2-7
CASSSINEQFF,TGTGCCAGCAGCTCTATCAATGAGCAGTTCTTC,11,NA,TRBV5-4,NA,TRBJ2-1
CASSYIAQDTQYF,TGTGCCAGCAGTTACATAGCGCAAGATACGCAGTATTTT,13,NA,TRBV27,NA,TRBJ2-3
CASSTVYQPQHF,TGTGCCAGCAGCACGGTCTATCAGCCCCAGCATTTT,12,NA,TRBV28,NA,TRBJ1-5
CASRTREGGEKLFF,TGTGCCAGCAGGACTAGAGAGGGAGGTGAAAAACTGTTTTTT,14,NA,TRBV21-1,NA,TRBJ1-4
CASTPTGGVAGREQYF,TGTGCCAGCACCCCGACCGGTGGAGTAGCGGGAAGGGAGCAGTACTTC,16,NA,TRBV27,TRBD2,TRBJ2-7
CVASNPRGTEAFF,TGTGTTGCCAGCAATCCACGGGGGACTGAAGCTTTCTTT,13,NA,TRBV27,NA,TRBJ1-1
CATSRDPGIQPQHF,TGTGCCACCAGCAGAGATCCGGGGATCCAGCCCCAGCATTTT,14,NA,TRBV15,NA,TRBJ1-5
CATSGHSSGRVLGTDTQYF,TGTGCCACCAGCGGACACTCTAGCGGGAGGGTCCTGGGCACAGATACGCAGTATTTT,19,once,TRBV15,TRBD2,TRBJ2-3
CATSILAFTGELFF,TGTGCCACCAGCATCTTGGCATTCACCGGGGAGCTGTTTTTT,14,NA,TRBV24-1,NA,TRBJ2-2
CASSQTSNWGGELFF,TGTGCCAGCAGCCAAACTAGCAATTGGGGCGGGGAGCTGTTTTTT,15,NA,TRBV3-1/TRBV3-2,NA,TRBJ2-2
CASSSNGDEQFF,TGTGCCAGCAGTTCTAACGGAGATGAGCAGTTCTTC,12,NA,TRBV2,NA,TRBJ2-1
CASSLADWPYEQYF,TGCGCCAGCAGCTTGGCAGACTGGCCCTACGAGCAGTACTTC,14,NA,TRBV5-1,NA,TRBJ2-7
CAISESGSGGQETQYF,TGTGCCATCAGTGAGTCGGGTAGCGGGGGCCAAGAGACCCAGTACTTC,16,NA,TRBV10-3,TRBD2,TRBJ2-5
CASSSRPGQGRETQYF,TGCGCCAGCAGCAGCCGACCGGGACAGGGGCGGGAGACCCAGTACTTC,16,NA,TRBV5-1,TRBD1,TRBJ2-5
CASSSPNLRDRDTGNTIYF,TGTGCCAGCAGCTCACCAAACCTACGGGACAGGGATACTGGAAACACCATATATTTT,19,NA,TRBV7-9,TRBD1,TRBJ1-3
CATSRDTGTGDHEQYF,TGTGCCACCAGCAGGGACACCGGAACAGGGGACCACGAGCAGTACTTC,16,once,TRBV15,TRBD1,TRBJ2-7
CASSPRGSTEAFF,TGTGCCAGCAGCCCAAGGGGAAGCACTGAAGCTTTCTTT,13,NA,TRBV7-3,NA,TRBJ1-1
CASSPGPSDYNEQFF,TGTGCCAGCAGCCCGGGGCCTAGCGATTACAATGAGCAGTTCTTC,15,few,TRBV7-2,NA,TRBJ2-1
CASRPQRGREDEKLFF,TGTGCCAGCAGACCCCAGCGAGGCAGGGAAGATGAAAAACTGTTTTTT,16,NA,TRBV27,NA,TRBJ1-4
CASSRESYNEQFF,TGTGCCAGCAGCCGAGAGTCCTACAATGAGCAGTTCTTC,13,NA,TRBV9,NA,TRBJ2-1
CASKDAGAYEQYF,TGTGCCAGCAAGGACGCAGGGGCCTACGAGCAGTACTTC,13,NA,TRBV2,NA,TRBJ2-7
CASTPRTANYGYTF,TGTGCCAGCACCCCCAGGACAGCTAACTATGGCTACACCTTC,14,few,TRBV6-5,NA,TRBJ1-2
CASSHPGQDPYEQYF,TGTGCCAGTAGTCATCCGGGACAGGACCCCTACGAGCAGTACTTC,15,NA,TRBV19,TRBD1,TRBJ2-7
CASSPRSRAGIQYF,TGTGCCAGCAGCCCGAGGTCTCGGGCGGGCATTCAGTACTTC,14,NA,TRBV7-2,NA,TRBJ2-4
CASNREAHEQFF,TGTGCCAGTAACCGGGAGGCCCATGAGCAGTTCTTC,12,once,TRBV19,TRBD2,TRBJ2-1
CASSVGTGASSYNEQFF,TGTGCCAGCAGCGTCGGAACAGGGGCTTCCTCCTACAATGAGCAGTTCTTC,17,NA,TRBV27,TRBD1,TRBJ2-1
CASSGLRRGSPPNEQFF,TGTGCCAGCAGCGGTCTGCGAAGAGGTTCCCCTCCCAATGAGCAGTTCTTC,17,NA,TRBV7-2,NA,TRBJ2-1
CASSLFIGRATGELFF,TGTGCCAGCAGCTTGTTTATCGGCAGGGCGACCGGGGAGCTGTTTTTT,16,NA,TRBV5-6,NA,TRBJ2-2
CASSPATGSETQYF,TGTGCCAGCAGCCCAGCGACTGGGAGTGAGACCCAGTACTTC,14,NA,TRBV7-9,NA,TRBJ2-5
CAISQGTEAFF,TGTGCCATCAGTCAGGGCACTGAAGCTTTCTTT,11,NA,TRBV10-3,NA,TRBJ1-1
CATSPTRSAGELETQYF,TGTGCCACCTCTCCGACCCGTTCAGCGGGTGAATTGGAGACCCAGTACTTC,17,NA,TRBV10-3,NA,TRBJ2-5
CASRAGQYRNGYTF,TGTGCCAGCAGGGCCGGACAGTACAGAAATGGCTACACCTTC,14,NA,TRBV28,NA,TRBJ1-2
CASSERDSLHEQYF,TGTGCCAGCAGTGAAAGGGACAGTCTCCACGAGCAGTACTTC,14,NA,TRBV6-1,TRBD1,TRBJ2-7
CASRQFRGNSPLHF,TGTGCCAGTAGACAGTTTAGGGGTAATTCACCCCTCCACTTT,14,NA,TRBV19,NA,TRBJ1-6
CASSLAPGTGGFADTQYF,TGCGCCAGCAGCTTAGCCCCCGGGACAGGGGGATTCGCAGATACGCAGTATTTT,18,NA,TRBV5-1,TRBD1,TRBJ2-3
CASSAGPYEQYF,TGTGCCAGCAGCGCAGGGCCCTACGAGCAGTACTTC,12,NA,TRBV2,NA,TRBJ2-7
CASSQQRRTEAFF,TGTGCCAGCAGCCAACAGAGGCGCACTGAAGCTTTCTTT,13,NA,TRBV14,NA,TRBJ1-1